The entry below gives a single T cell receptor beta chain sequence along with its context. This record belongs to a study of long-term antiretroviral therapy in people with HIV. Run at survey level, the immunoSEQ assay was version v3.0. Using immunoSEQ multiplex PCR, the repertoire was profiled, and TCRdb retains in-frame clones only, with some absent. Altogether around 15,000 clones are present, approximately 81% being singletons, with the ten largest covering about 5.2%. V was shortened by 3 bases and J by 2 bases, with 8 bases between the two germline ends. The length of the CDR3 is 13 residues. Germline V lookup: CDR1 MNHEY, CDR2 SVGAGI.

The sequence came from a middle-aged woman with HIV. Sample: unsorted PBMCs, taken 0.5 years after starting antiretroviral therapy. The chain joins TRBV6-5 to TRBJ2-7; perhaps TRBD2 as D (6 bases). The CDR3 DNA sequence: TGTGCCAGCAGTTATGCGGGGCCCTACGAGCAGTACTTC. It translates to CASSYAGPYEQYF.